This T cell receptor beta chain stems from a study of blood T cells in healthy people across ages. Germline CDR1 is SGHDT and CDR2 is YYEEEE. The germline V and J ends were trimmed by 4 bases and 15 bases, with 20 bases remaining between them. This CDR3 spans 13 amino acids. Using a J-beta primer mix together with a sample-barcoded 5' primer, a second PCR was run for roughly 6 to 12 cycles. Each CDR3 protein gets one entry after TCRdb re-called the 5' RACE reads with MiXCR. This table holds over 1,300,000 distinct CDR3 sequences, 59% found once. The chain combines TRBV5-6 with TRBJ2-4, with D possibly being TRBD1 (6 bases). What was sequenced was blood. The clonotype was recovered from a man aged 18 to 29 in good health. The DNA for the CDR3 is TGTGCCAGCAGCAGAAATACAGGGTTAGTGCGGTACTTC. Translation: CASSRNTGLVRYF. Combining the CDR3 with reference TRBV5-6 and TRBJ2-4 gives the whole variable domain DAGVTQSPTHLIKTRGQQVTLRCSPKSGHDTVSWYQQALGQGPQFIFQYYEEEERQRGNFPDRFSGHQFPNYSSELNVNALLLGDSALYLCASSRNTGLVRYFGAGTRLSVL.